The clone carrying this T cell receptor beta chain is judged medium-sized (0.01 to 0.1%). Patients were all untreated before their thyroid surgery. The sample comes from a study of metastatic and nonmetastatic thyroid tumors. Study information: Both malignant and benign thyroid patients supplied peripheral blood and tumor or nodule tissue samples, across which the repertoires of these patients were then compared.

Study processing details: Building a distant-metastasis classifier for papillary thyroid cancer drew on CDR3 differences across clinicopathological groups. TCRdb re-called the PCR reads via MiXCR. The V and J calls here are based on TCRdb, not the publication. In the table there are over 8,500 clones, roughly a quarter of which are singletons. After removal of 1 base from V and 5 bases from J, the junction contained 4 bases not matched to a gene. Germline values: CDR1 SNHLY, CDR2 FYNNEI. CDR3 length: 16 amino acids. This TCR derives from a female donor with papillary thyroid cancer or a benign thyroid nodule (not recorded which). Some clones in this sample may be carry-over from other donors' samples. The sequenced material came from tumor tissue. This chain uses TRBV2 with TRBJ2-1; 11 bases align to TRBD1. The CDR3 region is CASSEGRTGGNNEQFF. DNA of the CDR3: TGTGCCAGCAGTGAAGGGCGGACAGGGGGCAACAATGAGCAGTTCTTC.